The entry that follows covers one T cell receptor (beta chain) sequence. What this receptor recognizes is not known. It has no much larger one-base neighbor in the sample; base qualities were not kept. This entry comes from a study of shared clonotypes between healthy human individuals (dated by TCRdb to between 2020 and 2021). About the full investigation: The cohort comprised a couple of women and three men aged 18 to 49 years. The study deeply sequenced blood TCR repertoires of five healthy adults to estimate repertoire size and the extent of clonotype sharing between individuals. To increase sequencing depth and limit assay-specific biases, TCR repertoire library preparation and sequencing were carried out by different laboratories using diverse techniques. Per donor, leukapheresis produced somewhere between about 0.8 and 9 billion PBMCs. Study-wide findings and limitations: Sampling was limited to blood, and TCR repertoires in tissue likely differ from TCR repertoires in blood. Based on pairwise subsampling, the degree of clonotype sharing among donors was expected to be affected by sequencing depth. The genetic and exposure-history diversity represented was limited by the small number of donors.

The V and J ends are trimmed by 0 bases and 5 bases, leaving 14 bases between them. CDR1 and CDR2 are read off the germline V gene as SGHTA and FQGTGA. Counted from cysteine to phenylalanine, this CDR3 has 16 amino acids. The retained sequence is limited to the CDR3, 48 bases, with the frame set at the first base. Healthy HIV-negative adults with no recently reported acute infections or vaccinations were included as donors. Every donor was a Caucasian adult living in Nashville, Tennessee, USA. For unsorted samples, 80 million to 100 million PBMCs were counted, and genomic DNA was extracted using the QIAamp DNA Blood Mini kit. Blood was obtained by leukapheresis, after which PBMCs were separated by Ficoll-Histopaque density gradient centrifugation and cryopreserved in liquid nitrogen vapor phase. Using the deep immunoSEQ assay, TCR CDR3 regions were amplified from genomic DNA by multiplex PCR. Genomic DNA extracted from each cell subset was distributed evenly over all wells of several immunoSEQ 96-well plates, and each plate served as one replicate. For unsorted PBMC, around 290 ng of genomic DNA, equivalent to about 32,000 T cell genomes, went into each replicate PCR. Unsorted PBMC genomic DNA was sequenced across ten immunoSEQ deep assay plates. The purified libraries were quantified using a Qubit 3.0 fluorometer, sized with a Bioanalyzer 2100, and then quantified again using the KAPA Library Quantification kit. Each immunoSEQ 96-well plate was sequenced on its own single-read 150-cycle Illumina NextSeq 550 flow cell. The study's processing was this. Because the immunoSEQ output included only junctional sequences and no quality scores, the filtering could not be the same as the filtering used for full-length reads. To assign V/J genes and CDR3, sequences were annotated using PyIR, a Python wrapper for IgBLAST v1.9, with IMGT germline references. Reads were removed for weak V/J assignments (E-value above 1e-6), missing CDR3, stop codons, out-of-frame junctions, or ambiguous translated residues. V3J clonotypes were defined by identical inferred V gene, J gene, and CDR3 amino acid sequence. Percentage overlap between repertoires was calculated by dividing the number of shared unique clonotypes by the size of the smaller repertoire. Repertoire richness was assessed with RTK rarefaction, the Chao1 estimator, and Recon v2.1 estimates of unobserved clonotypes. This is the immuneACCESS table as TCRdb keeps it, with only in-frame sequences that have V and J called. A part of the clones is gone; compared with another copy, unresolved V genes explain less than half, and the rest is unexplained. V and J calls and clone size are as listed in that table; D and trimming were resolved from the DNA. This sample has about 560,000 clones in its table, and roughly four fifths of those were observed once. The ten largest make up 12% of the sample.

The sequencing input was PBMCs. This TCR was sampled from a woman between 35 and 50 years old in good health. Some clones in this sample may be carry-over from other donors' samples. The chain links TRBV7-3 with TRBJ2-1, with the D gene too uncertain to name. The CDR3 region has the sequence CASSLTKSAGHNEQFF. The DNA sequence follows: TGTGCCAGCAGCTTAACGAAGTCGGCAGGACACAATGAGCAGTTCTTC.